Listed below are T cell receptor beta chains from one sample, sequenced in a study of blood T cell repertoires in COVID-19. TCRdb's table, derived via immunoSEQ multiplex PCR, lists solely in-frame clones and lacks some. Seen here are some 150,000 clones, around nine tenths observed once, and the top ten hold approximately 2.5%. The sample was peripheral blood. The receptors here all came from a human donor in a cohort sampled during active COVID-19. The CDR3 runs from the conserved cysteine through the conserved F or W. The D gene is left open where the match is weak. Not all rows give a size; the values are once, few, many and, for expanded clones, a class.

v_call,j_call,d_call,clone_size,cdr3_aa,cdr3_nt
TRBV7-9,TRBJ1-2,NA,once,CASSSADGYRTMGYTF,TGTGCCAGCAGTTCGGCCGACGGATACCGAACTATGGGCTACACCTTC
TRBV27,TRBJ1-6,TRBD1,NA,CASTNQGALPNSPLHF,TGTGCCAGCACCAACCAGGGGGCCCTCCCTAATTCACCCCTCCACTTT
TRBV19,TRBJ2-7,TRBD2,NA,CASSIAREGYEQYF,TGTGCCAGTAGTATTGCGCGGGAGGGCTACGAGCAGTACTTC
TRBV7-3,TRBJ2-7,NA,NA,CASSLNGGAEYEQYF,TGTGCCAGCAGCTTAAATGGGGGGGCCGAATACGAGCAGTACTTC
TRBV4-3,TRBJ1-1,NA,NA,CASSQVSYGTEAFF,TGCGCCAGCAGCCAAGTTTCGTACGGCACTGAAGCTTTCTTT
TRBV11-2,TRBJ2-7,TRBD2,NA,CASSSRRGGGAGASYEQYF,TGTGCCAGCAGCTCAAGGAGGGGCGGTGGAGCGGGAGCTTCCTACGAGCAGTACTTC
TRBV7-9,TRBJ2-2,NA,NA,CASTLEGTGELFF,TGTGCCAGCACCCTGGAGGGAACCGGGGAGCTGTTTTTT
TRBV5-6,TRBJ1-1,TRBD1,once,CASTTTPGGTEAFF,TGTGCCAGCACCACCACGCCAGGGGGCACTGAAGCTTTCTTT
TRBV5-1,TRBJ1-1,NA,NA,CASSPRDHSEAFF,TGCGCCAGCAGCCCGAGGGATCATTCTGAAGCTTTCTTT
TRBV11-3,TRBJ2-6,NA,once,CASSGPRGVEGANVLTF,TGTGCCAGCAGCGGGCCCAGGGGAGTGGAAGGGGCCAACGTCCTGACTTTC
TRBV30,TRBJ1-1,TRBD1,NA,CAWTGTGGADVAFF,TGTGCCTGGACCGGGACAGGGGGCGCGGATGTGGCTTTCTTT
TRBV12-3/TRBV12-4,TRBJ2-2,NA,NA,CASREQGPGELFF,TGTGCCAGCAGAGAGCAGGGTCCCGGGGAGCTGTTTTTT
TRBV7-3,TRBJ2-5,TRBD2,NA,CASSSGSSGVQETQYF,TGTGCCAGCAGCTCCGGATCTAGCGGGGTCCAAGAGACCCAGTACTTC
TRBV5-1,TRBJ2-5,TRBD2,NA,CASSPGLGNQETQYF,TGCGCCAGCAGTCCGGGACTAGGGAATCAAGAGACCCAGTACTTC
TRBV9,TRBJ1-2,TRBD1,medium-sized,CASSPYGQGKSDGYTF,TGTGCCAGCAGCCCATACGGACAGGGGAAATCAGATGGCTACACCTTC
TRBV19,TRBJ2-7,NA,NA,CASSTTGSYEQYF,TGTGCCAGTAGTACGACAGGCTCCTACGAGCAGTACTTC
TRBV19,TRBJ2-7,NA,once,CASSMGSGVGHPYEQYF,TGTGCCAGTAGTATGGGGTCGGGAGTCGGCCACCCTTACGAGCAGTACTTC
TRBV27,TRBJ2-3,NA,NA,CASSLWGEADTQYF,TGTGCCAGCAGTTTATGGGGGGAGGCAGATACGCAGTATTTT
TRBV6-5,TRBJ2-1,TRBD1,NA,CASRRDRTDEQFF,TGTGCCAGCAGAAGGGACAGGACCGATGAGCAGTTCTTC
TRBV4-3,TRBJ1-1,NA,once,CASSQPGRQAFF,TGCGCCAGCAGCCAACCGGGTCGACAAGCTTTCTTT
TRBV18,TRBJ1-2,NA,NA,CASTEAPGYGYTF,TGTGCCAGCACGGAGGCTCCGGGCTATGGCTACACCTTC
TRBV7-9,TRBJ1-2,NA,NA,CASSQTGGGYTF,TGTGCCAGCAGCCAAACCGGGGGTGGCTACACCTTC
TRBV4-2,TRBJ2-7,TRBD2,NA,CASSLRTSGRGSSYEQYF,TGTGCCAGCAGCCTCCGGACTAGCGGGAGGGGCAGCTCCTACGAGCAGTACTTC
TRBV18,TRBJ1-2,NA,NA,CASSPESDYGYTF,TGTGCCAGCTCACCAGAGAGCGACTATGGCTACACCTTC